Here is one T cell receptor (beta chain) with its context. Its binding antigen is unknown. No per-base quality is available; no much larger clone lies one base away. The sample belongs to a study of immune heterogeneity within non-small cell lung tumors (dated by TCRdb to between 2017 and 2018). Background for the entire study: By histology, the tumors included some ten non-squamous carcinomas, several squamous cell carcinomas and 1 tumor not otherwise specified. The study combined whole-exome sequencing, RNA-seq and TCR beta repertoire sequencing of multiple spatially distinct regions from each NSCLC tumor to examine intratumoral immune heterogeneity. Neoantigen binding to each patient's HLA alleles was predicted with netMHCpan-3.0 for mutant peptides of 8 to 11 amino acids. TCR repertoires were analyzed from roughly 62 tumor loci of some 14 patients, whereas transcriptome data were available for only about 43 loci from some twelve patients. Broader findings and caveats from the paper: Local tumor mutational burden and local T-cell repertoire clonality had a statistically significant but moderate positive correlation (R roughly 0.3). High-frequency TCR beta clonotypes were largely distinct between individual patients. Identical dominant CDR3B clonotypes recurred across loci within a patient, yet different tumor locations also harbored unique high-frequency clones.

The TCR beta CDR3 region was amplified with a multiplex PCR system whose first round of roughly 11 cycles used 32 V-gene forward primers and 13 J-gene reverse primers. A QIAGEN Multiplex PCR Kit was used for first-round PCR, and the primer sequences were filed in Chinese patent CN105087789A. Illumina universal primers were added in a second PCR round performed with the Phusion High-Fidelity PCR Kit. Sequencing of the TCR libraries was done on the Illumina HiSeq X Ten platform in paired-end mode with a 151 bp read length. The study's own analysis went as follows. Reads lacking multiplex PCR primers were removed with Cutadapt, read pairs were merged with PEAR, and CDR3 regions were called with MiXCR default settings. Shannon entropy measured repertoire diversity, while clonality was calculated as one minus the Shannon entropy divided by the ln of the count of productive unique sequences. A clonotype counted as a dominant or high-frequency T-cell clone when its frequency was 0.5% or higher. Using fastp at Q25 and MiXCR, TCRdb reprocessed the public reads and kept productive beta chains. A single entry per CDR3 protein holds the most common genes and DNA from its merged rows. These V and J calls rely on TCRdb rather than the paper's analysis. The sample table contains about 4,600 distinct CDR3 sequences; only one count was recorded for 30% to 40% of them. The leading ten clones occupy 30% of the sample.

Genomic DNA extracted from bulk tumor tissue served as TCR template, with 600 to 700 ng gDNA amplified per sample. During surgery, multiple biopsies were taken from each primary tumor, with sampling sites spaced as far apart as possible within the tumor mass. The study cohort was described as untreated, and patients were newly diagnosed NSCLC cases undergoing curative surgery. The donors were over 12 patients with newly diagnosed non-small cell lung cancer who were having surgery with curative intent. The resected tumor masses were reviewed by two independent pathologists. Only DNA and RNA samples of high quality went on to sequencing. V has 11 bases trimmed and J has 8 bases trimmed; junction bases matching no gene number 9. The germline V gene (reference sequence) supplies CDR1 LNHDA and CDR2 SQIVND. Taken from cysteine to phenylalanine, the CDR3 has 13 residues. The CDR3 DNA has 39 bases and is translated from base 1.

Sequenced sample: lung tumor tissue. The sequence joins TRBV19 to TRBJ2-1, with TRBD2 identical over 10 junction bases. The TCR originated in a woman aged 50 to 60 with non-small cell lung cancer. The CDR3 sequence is CAGSSGRTDEQFF. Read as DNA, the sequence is TGTGCCGGATCTAGCGGGAGAACGGATGAGCAGTTCTTC.